A selection of T cell receptor beta chains follows, all from one sample in a study of blood T cell repertoires in COVID-19. Clones were sequenced by immunoSEQ multiplex PCR, and TCRdb holds only the in-frame ones, with some missing. The table lists 390,000 or so clones, 80% to 90% of them singletons. Material for sequencing was PBMCs or T cells enriched from blood (not recorded which). These receptors originate from a man younger than 35 who had recovered from COVID-19. Each CDR3 is given with its conserved first and last residue. The D gene is left open where the match is weak. Where a row states a size, it is once, few, many or the class of an expanded clone; other rows omit it.

cdr3_nt cdr3_aa j_call d_call clone_size v_call
TGTGCCAGCCGGGGACTAGCCAAAAACATTCAGTACTTC CASRGLAKNIQYF TRBJ2-4 NA NA TRBV6-5
TGTGCCAGCAGCGTAGAGCGAGCTAGCGGGGGGTTGCAGGTAGAGACCCAGTACTTC CASSVERASGGLQVETQYF TRBJ2-5 TRBD2 once TRBV9
TGTGCTAGTGGTTTGGTACATGGGACAGGGACCCTCGAGCAGTACTTC CASGLVHGTGTLEQYF TRBJ2-7 TRBD1 NA TRBV12-5
TGTGCCATCAGAAAATCGACGGACAGTTCGGGCACTGAAGCTTTCTTT CAIRKSTDSSGTEAFF TRBJ1-1 NA NA TRBV10-3
TGTGCCAGCGAAAGAGTTGACAATGAGCAGTTCTTC CASERVDNEQFF TRBJ2-1 NA NA TRBV12-3/TRBV12-4
TGTGCCAGTAGTATAACCCACAGGTACTCCTACGAGCAGTACTTC CASSITHRYSYEQYF TRBJ2-7 NA once TRBV19
TGTGCCAGCAGTTACCAGGGGGCAGGTGTTGGCGAGCAGTACTTC CASSYQGAGVGEQYF TRBJ2-7 TRBD1 NA TRBV28
TGTGCCAGCAGCTACTCGCCGGGACAGGGAAAGCAGCCCCAGCATTTT CASSYSPGQGKQPQHF TRBJ1-5 TRBD1 NA TRBV28
TGTGCCAGCAGCGACCGGGACTATCGTGCAGATACGCAGTATTTT CASSDRDYRADTQYF TRBJ2-3 TRBD2 NA TRBV7-2
TGTGCCACCAGTGATCCCGACGCGACGGAGGAGAACTACGAGCAGTACTTC CATSDPDATEENYEQYF TRBJ2-7 NA NA TRBV24-1
TGTGCCAGCAGCGACTCCGGGACAGGGTTCTCCTACGAGCAGTACTTC CASSDSGTGFSYEQYF TRBJ2-7 TRBD1 once TRBV13
TGTGCCAGCAGTTTATCAGCTTCAACAGGTTACAATGAGCAGTTCTTC CASSLSASTGYNEQFF TRBJ2-1 NA NA TRBV27
TGTGCCAGCAGCCTAAGGGGGCTAGCGCCGGAGACCCAGTACTTC CASSLRGLAPETQYF TRBJ2-5 NA NA TRBV7-8
TGTGCCAGCAGCCACTATTCGACAGGGGAGGGTGGCTACACCTTC CASSHYSTGEGGYTF TRBJ1-2 TRBD1 NA TRBV3-1/TRBV3-2
TGTGCCAGCAGCTTGGGTCAGGGTAGTCAGCCCCAGCATTTT CASSLGQGSQPQHF TRBJ1-5 NA NA TRBV7-9
TGCAGCGTTCGTTCAGGGGACTATGGCTACACCTTC CSVRSGDYGYTF TRBJ1-2 NA NA TRBV29-1
TGTGCCAGCAGTTGGAAACAGACCTCTGGGGCCAACGTCCTGACTTTC CASSWKQTSGANVLTF TRBJ2-6 NA NA TRBV28
TGTGCCAGCAGCGTAGGGCCGCAGATCCAATATAGCTACACCTTC CASSVGPQIQYSYTF TRBJ1-2 NA NA TRBV9
TGTGCCAGCAGCTTCCCCAACTTGTCGTCAGGGGGCTACACCTTC CASSFPNLSSGGYTF TRBJ1-2 NA NA TRBV5-4
TGTGCCAGCAGCTTACGCCCGATAGGCCCGGGGGAGACCCAGTACTTC CASSLRPIGPGETQYF TRBJ2-5 NA NA TRBV7-9
TGTGCCAGCAGTGAGACCGGGACAGGGTGGTATCAGCCCCAGCATTTT CASSETGTGWYQPQHF TRBJ1-5 TRBD1 NA TRBV27
TGTGCCAGCAGCTTGGGGAGACAGAACTATGGCTACACCTTC CASSLGRQNYGYTF TRBJ1-2 NA NA TRBV5-4
TGTGCCATCAGTGAGAGGCGTGGAGGAGACACTGAAGCTTTCTTT CAISERRGGDTEAFF TRBJ1-1 NA NA TRBV10-3
TGCGCCAGCATCTCACGGGAGGGGGCTAACAATGAGCAGTTCTTC CASISREGANNEQFF TRBJ2-1 NA NA TRBV4-1
TGTGCCAGCAGTCCCGGACAGCCCCCCGGGGAGCAGTACTTC CASSPGQPPGEQYF TRBJ2-7 NA NA TRBV28
TGTGCCAGCACCCGGAGCAACTACGAGCAGTACTTC CASTRSNYEQYF TRBJ2-7 NA NA TRBV6-5
TGTGCCAGCAGTTCGGGACACCCGGCAGGCTACACCTTC CASSSGHPAGYTF TRBJ1-2 NA NA TRBV28
TGTGCCAGCAGCTTCGGTCGGCAGGGGCGAGGTGCTGAAGCTTTCTTT CASSFGRQGRGAEAFF TRBJ1-1 NA NA TRBV5-4
TGTGCCAGCAGTTCCGCGGGGGAGACCCAGTACTTC CASSSAGETQYF TRBJ2-5 NA NA TRBV12-3/TRBV12-4
TGTGCCAGCAGCGTAGATAGTTACACCGGGGAGCTGTTTTTT CASSVDSYTGELFF TRBJ2-2 NA NA TRBV9
TGTGCCAGCAGCTTACCGACAGGGGGCTTTAGGGCCGAGCAGTACTTC CASSLPTGGFRAEQYF TRBJ2-7 TRBD1 NA TRBV7-8
TGTGCCAGCAGCTTTTCCGGGACAGCCTACGAGCAGTACTTC CASSFSGTAYEQYF TRBJ2-7 TRBD1 NA TRBV11-2
TGTGCCGACGGGACAGGGAGATACAATGAGCAGTTCTTC CADGTGRYNEQFF TRBJ2-1 TRBD1 NA TRBV12-3/TRBV12-4
TGTGCCAGCAGCTTAGAGCTAGCGGGAGCCCCGAAAGAGACCCAGTACTTC CASSLELAGAPKETQYF TRBJ2-5 TRBD2 NA TRBV7-3
TGTGCCAGCAGCCCGCAGGGGGGTAGCTACGAGCAGTACTTC CASSPQGGSYEQYF TRBJ2-7 NA few TRBV7-3
TGTGCCAGCAGCCCACGGGGGAAGGGCCTGGGGAACACTGAAGCTTTCTTT CASSPRGKGLGNTEAFF TRBJ1-1 NA NA TRBV11-2
TGTGCCAGCAGCACCTCTACCCAACAAGCTTTCTTT CASSTSTQQAFF TRBJ1-1 NA NA TRBV7-9
TGTGCCAGCAGCGATGGGCGGGAGCGGGGTAACACCGGGGAGCTGTTTTTT CASSDGRERGNTGELFF TRBJ2-2 TRBD2 NA TRBV9
TGCAGTGCTAGTCATGTTTGGGCTAGCGGGGGCGATGAGCAGTTCTTC CSASHVWASGGDEQFF TRBJ2-1 TRBD2 NA TRBV20-1
TGTGCCAGCAGCTGGGGACTAGCGGGAGGGCCCGCGAACACCGGGGAGCTGTTTTTT CASSWGLAGGPANTGELFF TRBJ2-2 TRBD2 NA TRBV7-2
TGTGCCAGCAGCTTGACAGGAGTCTATGGCTACACCTTC CASSLTGVYGYTF TRBJ1-2 NA NA TRBV5-4
TGTGCCAGCTCCCCTAGCGGGAGCCTTTACGAGCAGTACTTC CASSPSGSLYEQYF TRBJ2-7 TRBD2 NA TRBV18
TGTGCCAGCAGTTCGACGCCCCCTTTGTCGGCCATTAAGGGGTATAGCAATCAGCCCCAGCATTTT CASSSTPPLSAIKGYSNQPQHF TRBJ1-5 NA NA TRBV27
TGTGCCAGCAGCGCCGGGGGACAGGGACCCTACAATGAGCAGTTCTTC CASSAGGQGPYNEQFF TRBJ2-1 TRBD1 NA TRBV9
TGTGCCAGCTCACCCCCTCACGGGGGAGGGGAGCAGTTCTTC CASSPPHGGGEQFF TRBJ2-1 TRBD2 NA TRBV18
TGTGCCAGCAGTTCTGACATTTCTGGGGGCTACACCTTC CASSSDISGGYTF TRBJ1-2 NA NA TRBV28